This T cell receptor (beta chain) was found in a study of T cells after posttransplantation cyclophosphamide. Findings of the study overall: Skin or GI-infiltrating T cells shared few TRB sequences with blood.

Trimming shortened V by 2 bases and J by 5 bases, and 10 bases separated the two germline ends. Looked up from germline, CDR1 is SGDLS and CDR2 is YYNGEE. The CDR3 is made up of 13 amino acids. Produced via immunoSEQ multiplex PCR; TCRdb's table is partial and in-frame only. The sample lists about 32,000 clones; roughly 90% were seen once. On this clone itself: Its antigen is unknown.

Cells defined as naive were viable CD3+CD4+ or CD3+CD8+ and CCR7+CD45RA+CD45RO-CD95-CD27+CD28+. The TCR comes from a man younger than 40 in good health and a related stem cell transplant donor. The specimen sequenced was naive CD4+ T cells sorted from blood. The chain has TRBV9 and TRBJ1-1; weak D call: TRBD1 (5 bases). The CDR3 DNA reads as TGTGCCAGCAGCGTGGAGGGGCAAACTGAAGCTTTCTTT. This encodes CASSVEGQTEAFF.